The T cell receptor beta chain under discussion was sequenced for a study of T cell responses to AZD1222 COVID-19 vaccine. Study-level information: Researchers grouped second doses given at about 4 or about 12 weeks into one pool.

Here immunoSEQ multiplex PCR was the method, and the copy in TCRdb shows in-frame clones only, minus some. Found here are approximately 170,000 clones, about nine tenths of them singletons; the top ten hold 1.5% to 2%. Per the germline V gene, CDR1 is MNHEY and CDR2 is SMNVEV (reference sequence). V lost 1 base and J lost 4, with 7 bases in between. CDR3 length: 13 amino acids. Concerning this clone itself: This sample includes further DNA sequences coding for the same CDR3.

The specimen was peripheral blood, collected on day 0 of AZD1222 vaccination. V and J are TRBV27 and TRBJ1-1; D uncertain. The TCR originated in an adult in good health. The CDR3 coding sequence is TGTGCCAGCAGTTTATTCCGGGGCACTGAAGCTTTCTTT. It yields the protein CASSLFRGTEAFF.